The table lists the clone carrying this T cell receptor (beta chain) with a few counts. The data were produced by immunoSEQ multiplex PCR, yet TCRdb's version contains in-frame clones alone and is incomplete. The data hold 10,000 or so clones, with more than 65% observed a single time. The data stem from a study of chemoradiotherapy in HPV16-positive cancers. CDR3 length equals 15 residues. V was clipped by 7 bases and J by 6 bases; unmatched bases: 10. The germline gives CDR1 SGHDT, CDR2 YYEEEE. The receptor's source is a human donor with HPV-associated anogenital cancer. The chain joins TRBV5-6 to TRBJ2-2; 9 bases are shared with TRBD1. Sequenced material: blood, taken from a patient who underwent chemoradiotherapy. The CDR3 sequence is CASDDRGEQSGELFF. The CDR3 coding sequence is TGTGCCAGCGACGACAGGGGGGAACAATCCGGGGAGCTGTTTTTT.